The rows below give T cell receptor beta chains drawn from one sample of a study of identical twins. MiXCR, applied by TCRdb to the 5' RACE reads, yields one record per CDR3 protein. The repertoire holds 1.5 million to 2 million distinct CDR3 sequences, less than 35% seen once, with 0.27% in the top ten. The sequenced sample was cord blood. The receptor set was obtained from a newborn girl in good health. The CDR3 runs from the conserved cysteine through the conserved F or W. Fields, in order: V gene, CDR3 protein.

TRBV10-3 | CAISVDDYNEQFF
TRBV20-1 | CSASGHGASTDTQYF
TRBV5-1 | CASSQLAGVVLDTQYF
TRBV4-2 | CASSQGDLAGVEQFF
TRBV9 | CASSVGQGPYEQSF
TRBV20-1 | CSAMGQLNNQPQHF
TRBV12-3/TRBV12-4 | CASSSPPGLPSYEQYF
TRBV12-3/TRBV12-4 | CASSLRDAKNIQYF
TRBV19 | CASSIQGGRETQYF
TRBV7-2 | CASSLFSGGGAKNIQYF
TRBV10-3 | CAISVGTSGTGELFF
TRBV27 | CASSLEGGGELFF
TRBV7-9 | CASRRPQGAYNERFF
TRBV7-2 | CASSLVVSGTFSSYEQYF
TRBV14 | CASSHSGGPLAEQYF
TRBV12-5 | CASAPGRGLGNEQFF
TRBV5-1 | CASSLMTSGGPRLYNEQYF
TRBV20-1 | CSARLTGADTQYF
TRBV2 | CASSRDRINNEQFF
TRBV7-2 | CASSLVGGLAGGLDTQYF
TRBV12-3/TRBV12-4 | CASSLRGYTEAFF
TRBV28 | CASSLGLEQFF
TRBV29-1 | CSVNPGLEAFF
TRBV20-1 | CSASSADRGHEKLFF
TRBV12-3/TRBV12-4 | CASSPRGEGPYNEQYF
TRBV27 | CASSLLKETQYF
TRBV6-5 | CASRGGAYQETQFF
TRBV5-1 | CASSSGTGDSPLHF
TRBV25-1 | CASSRPGRQGRTIYF
TRBV5-1 | CASSLLGTSPYEQYF
TRBV30 | CAWTVNTEAFF
TRBV28 | CASSRAQGKNQPQHF
TRBV7-2 | CASSLEASSSTDTQYF
TRBV14 | CASSRDSSASGNTIYF
TRBV6-5 | CASSYAQGAFEQYF
TRBV12-5 | CASGFQGAAAFF
TRBV29-1 | CSVEGESSYNEQFF
TRBV7-9 | CASSFPIRDRAHPGAFF
TRBV12-3/TRBV12-4 | CASSFTRTGKEKLFF
TRBV7-2 | CASSLATSGASTDTQYF
TRBV10-3 | CAISETYEQFF
TRBV6-1 | CASSEIEGAEAFF
TRBV28 | CASSSSGGAGTEQFF
TRBV20-1 | CSPIARGTGELFF
TRBV7-2 | CASKLRTGPRGAFF
TRBV27 | CASSPDSWEHNEQYF
TRBV6-1 | CASSRQTYEQYF
TRBV20-1 | CSALSVSETQYF
TRBV5-4 | CASSLAGGAASYNEQYF
TRBV20-1 | CSVTGRNEQFF
TRBV9 | CASSPRDPTTDTQYF
TRBV19 | CASSIPGGYAGYTF